Each of the 30 T cell receptor beta chains below was sequenced from the same sample in a study of cytomegalovirus exposure and HLA in healthy donors. Amplification used 60 Vbeta primers and 13 Jbeta primers. The repertoire was sequenced with immunoSEQ multiplex PCR; TCRdb's copy has only in-frame clones and lacks some. The table has about 120,000 clones, 17% seen once. The sample was PBMCs. The receptors derive from a female donor in good health and CMV-seropositive.

This rearrangement joins TRBV2 to TRBJ1-6, with TRBD1 as a possible D gene (5 bases). The CDR3 sequence is 15 residues long. Between the trimmed V and J ends, which lost 6 bases and 4 bases, there was a span of 13 bases. CDR1 is SNHLY, CDR2 FYNNEI, per germline. The CDR3 nucleotides are TGTGCCAGCAGGTCTGACAGAAAGTATAATTCACCCCTCCACTTT. Translating it yields CASRSDRKYNSPLHF. The complete variable domain, with remaining parts taken from reference TRBV2 and TRBJ1-6, reads EPEVTQTPSHQVTQMGQEVILRCVPISNHLYFYWYRQILGQKVEFLVSFYNNEISEKSEIFDDQFSVERPDGSNFTLKIRSTKLEDSAMYFCASRSDRKYNSPLHFGNGTRLTVT.

The table lists this clone with a few counts. This chain uses TRBV30 with TRBJ2-3; possible D gene TRBD1, 6 bases. V was cut by 3 bases and J by 2 bases, with 12 bases left in between. The germline CDR1 and CDR2 sequences are GTSNPN and SVGIG (reference sequence). This CDR3 comprises 14 residues. The CDR3 DNA reads TGTGCCTGGAGCCAGGACAGACCCACAGATACGCAGTATTTT. Its translation: CAWSQDRPTDTQYF.

The chain is built from TRBV27 and TRBJ2-5; the D gene is possibly TRBD1 (6 bases). This CDR3 has 15 residues. V gave up 9 bases and J gave up 6 bases, with 23 bases separating them. Germline V CDR1 and CDR2: MNHEY, SMNVEV (reference sequence). Here the CDR3 DNA reads TGTGCCAGGGCTTCGATGGACAGCGACGAGCAGACCCAGTACTTC. It encodes CARASMDSDEQTQYF.

The CDR3 nucleotides are TGTGCCAGCAGGAAACAGATTAACACCGGGGAGCTGTTTTTT. It encodes CASRKQINTGELFF. The chain couples TRBV6-5 to TRBJ2-2; no clear D. The germline V gene encodes CDR1 MNHEY and CDR2 SVGAGI. Trimming cost V 6 bases and J 2 bases, with 10 bases left between them. The CDR3 contains 14 residues.

The genes are TRBV28 and TRBJ2-2, with 8 bases matching TRBD2. Trimming took 6 bases from V and 6 from J; bases not matched to a gene: 6. This CDR3 is 14 amino acids long. Germline V gene data show CDR1 as MDHEN and CDR2 as SYDVKM. In DNA form, the CDR3 reads TGTGCCAGCAGAGGGGCGGGAGGTTCCGGGGAGCTGTTTTTT. It yields the protein CASRGAGGSGELFF.

The J gene is TRBJ1-1, the V gene TRBV5-8, with no clear D. CDR1 and CDR2 from the germline V gene are SGHTS and YDEGEE. The CDR3 length is 13 residues. The germline V and J ends were trimmed by 8 bases and 3 bases, with 14 bases remaining between them. This CDR3 reads CASLIFGHTEAFF. In DNA form, the CDR3 reads TGTGCCAGTCTGATATTTGGGCACACTGAAGCTTTCTTT.

The chain combines TRBV2 with TRBJ1-1; D remains ambiguous. The CDR3 consists of 12 residues. The ends were cut back, 4 bases at V and 5 bases at J, with 8 bases in the middle. Germline V gene data show CDR1 as SNHLY and CDR2 as FYNNEI. The CDR3 DNA reads TGTGCCAGCAGTGGCCCGGGGACTGAAGCTTTCTTT. It codes for CASSGPGTEAFF.

The chain uses TRBV4-1 and TRBJ1-1; D not resolved. The CDR3 totals 15 residues. Germline values: CDR1 MGHRA, CDR2 YSYEKL. The germline V and J ends were trimmed by 2 bases and 0 bases, with 10 bases remaining between them. The CDR3 protein is CASSQLKRLNTEAFF. As DNA, the CDR3 is TGCGCCAGCAGCCAACTTAAGCGACTGAACACTGAAGCTTTCTTT.

This clone was observed a few times. This rearrangement joins TRBV19 to TRBJ2-1, with D unresolved. The CDR3 is 12 residues long. CDR1 and CDR2 (germline): LNHDA, SQIVND (reference sequence). Trimming stripped 2 bases from V and 4 bases from J, with 3 bases between. The DNA for the CDR3 is TGTGCCAGTAGTATACAATACAATGAGCAGTTCTTC. Translating gives CASSIQYNEQFF.

The chain recombines TRBV7-9 with TRBJ1-1, with 10 bases lining up with TRBD1. V lost 4 bases and J lost 6; bases outside the gene matches: 2. Germline V gene sequence: CDR1 SEHNR, CDR2 FQNEAQ (reference sequence). The CDR3 extends over 13 amino acids. The CDR3 nucleotides read TGTGCCAGCAGCTGGGGGACAGGGGCTGAAGCTTTCTTT. Translating it yields CASSWGTGAEAFF.

This clone was seen a handful of times. The J gene is TRBJ1-1, the V gene TRBV4-1; D is unclear. The germline V gene encodes CDR1 MGHRA and CDR2 YSYEKL. The CDR3 runs to 17 residues. The V and J ends lost 0 bases and 1 base respectively, with 15 bases between them. In DNA, the CDR3 is TGCGCCAGCAGCCAAGACCCTAAGGAGTGGTCGAACACTGAAGCTTTCTTT. Translation: CASSQDPKEWSNTEAFF.

The chain recombines TRBV5-6 with TRBJ1-1; no clear D. Germline V lookup: CDR1 SGHDT, CDR2 YYEEEE. The ends were cut back, 1 base at V and 4 bases at J, with 11 bases in the middle. The CDR3 loop spans 14 amino acids. DNA of the CDR3: TGTGCCAGCAGCTTGTGGGAGTTCGGCACTGAAGCTTTCTTT. It yields the protein CASSLWEFGTEAFF.

V usage is TRBV4-3 and J usage is TRBJ2-5; no definite D call. Per germline, CDR1 LGHNA and CDR2 YSLEER. V was pared by 0 bases and J by 8 bases, with 16 bases between. The CDR3 runs 15 residues. Written as DNA, the CDR3 is TGCGCCAGCAGCCAAGAAGTCCTGGGCTCATTTACCCAGTACTTC. This codes for CASSQEVLGSFTQYF.

This chain uses TRBV15 with TRBJ2-7; D possibly corresponds to TRBD1 (5 bases). The CDR3 length is 17 residues. V dropped 5 bases and J dropped 5 bases, with 25 bases sitting between them. The germline CDR1 and CDR2 sequences are LNHNV and YYDKDF (reference sequence). The CDR3 sequence: CATSGVRSRVRLHEQYF. The CDR3 DNA sequence: TGTGCCACCAGCGGGGTACGGAGCAGGGTTCGTCTGCACGAGCAGTACTTC.

Worth noting for this clone: At one end the junction does not follow the germline gene, possibly because of a read error. V is TRBV5-1 and J is TRBJ2-5; 10 nucleotides line up with TRBD2. The germline CDR1 and CDR2 sequences are SGHRS and YFSETQ. This CDR3 region has 15 residues. CDR3 residues: CASRGTSAPQGTQYF. The CDR3 bases are TGCGCCAGCCGGGGGACTAGCGCCCCCCAAGGGACCCAGTACTTC.

The chain recombines TRBV28 with TRBJ2-3; D is unresolved. The CDR3 is 13 amino acids. V was clipped by 7 bases and J by 1 base, with 9 bases between them. The germline CDR1 and CDR2 sequences are MDHEN and SYDVKM. CDR3 bases: TGTGCCAGCATCGAAAGCGGCACAGATACGCAGTATTTT. It translates to CASIESGTDTQYF.

This chain connects TRBV19 to TRBJ2-7, with D perhaps TRBD1 (6 bases). Germline V gene lookup returns CDR1 LNHDA and CDR2 SQIVND (reference sequence). The CDR3 is 15 residues long. V gave up 6 bases and J gave up 3 bases, with 18 bases separating them. The CDR3 loop is CASSTIQGFIYEQYF. In DNA form, the CDR3 reads TGTGCCAGTAGCACTATACAGGGTTTCATCTACGAGCAGTACTTC.

J is TRBJ1-5 and V is TRBV5-1; possibly TRBD1 for D (5 bases). Germline V gives CDR1 SGHRS, CDR2 YFSETQ. CDR3 length equals 15 residues. Trimming took off 1 base at V and 5 bases at J, with 13 bases between the two ends. In DNA, the CDR3 is TGCGCCAGCAGCTTGATATCGGGGGGGGATCAGCCCCAGCATTTT. It specifies CASSLISGGDQPQHF.

Only a few counts were recorded for this clone. V usage is TRBV11-2 and J usage is TRBJ1-4; unclear D gene. In germline, CDR1 is SGHAT, CDR2 FQNNGV. The V end lost 1 base, the J end lost 5 bases, and 11 bases lay between the germline ends. The CDR3 contains 15 residues. CDR3 sequence reads: CASSLVGRRNEKLFF. In DNA, the CDR3 is TGTGCCAGCAGCTTAGTTGGGCGGAGGAATGAAAAACTGTTTTTT.

Only a few counts were recorded for this clone. The CDR3 sequence: CASSPDTEKLFF. In DNA, the CDR3 is TGTGCCAGCAGTCCGGACACTGAAAAACTGTTTTTT. The genes are TRBV6-5 and TRBJ1-4; weak D call: TRBD1 (5 bases). V lost 5 bases to trimming and J lost 7 bases, with 8 bases between them. Germline assignment: CDR1 MNHEY and CDR2 SVGAGI. The CDR3 sequence is 12 residues long.

The chain recombines TRBV28 with TRBJ2-1, with D possibly matching TRBD1 (5 bases). V lost 3 bases and J lost 13, with 13 bases in between. This CDR3 spans 12 amino acids. The germline V gene has CDR1 MDHEN and CDR2 SYDVKM. The DNA for the CDR3 is TGTGCCAGCAGTTTTCGGGCGACAGCCCAGTTCTTC. Its translation is CASSFRATAQFF.

This chain uses TRBV18 with TRBJ1-2; no definite D call. Germline V gives CDR1 KGHSH, CDR2 LQKENI. The V and J ends lost 0 bases and 4 bases respectively, with 15 bases between them. This CDR3 contains 16 residues. CDR3 bases: TGTGCCAGCTCACCACCCTTGGGAGAGTCGGGCTATGGCTACACCTTC. Translation: CASSPPLGESGYGYTF.

The chain couples TRBV7-8 to TRBJ1-1, with 9 nucleotides matching TRBD1. V dropped 2 bases and J dropped 0; count of bases not matched to a gene: 7. The CDR3 length is 17 residues. CDR1 is SGHVS and CDR2 is FQNEAQ in the germline V gene. CDR3 loop: CASSLRTGAWMNTEAFF. Written as DNA, the CDR3 is TGTGCCAGCAGCTTAAGGACAGGGGCGTGGATGAACACTGAAGCTTTCTTT.

There are a few counts of this clone. This chain links TRBV2 with TRBJ2-2, with unresolved D. Trimming took off 4 bases at V and 1 base at J, with 13 bases between the two ends. Germline V lookup: CDR1 SNHLY, CDR2 FYNNEI. The CDR3 spans 16 residues. CDR3 loop: CASSAWASKNTGELFF. In DNA form, the CDR3 reads TGTGCCAGCAGTGCTTGGGCTTCCAAGAACACCGGGGAGCTGTTTTTT.

The chain is built from TRBV5-6 and TRBJ2-1; the match to TRBD1 covers 9 bases. Trimming took 0 bases from V and 7 from J; bases not matched to a gene: 11. CDR1 SGHDT and CDR2 YYEEEE come from the germline V gene. CDR3 length equals 17 residues. The CDR3 sequence: CASSLVPAGQGRNEQFF. In DNA, the CDR3 is TGTGCCAGCAGCTTGGTTCCCGCGGGACAGGGTCGGAATGAGCAGTTCTTC.

This clone occurred a few times. This chain joins TRBV6-5 and TRBJ1-1; no clear D gene. V was trimmed by 3 bases and J by 10 bases, leaving 15 bases between them. CDR1 MNHEY and CDR2 SVGAGI come from the germline V gene. The CDR3 is made up of 13 amino acids. CDR3 sequence: CASSYSGNLGAFF. The CDR3 DNA follows: TGTGCCAGCAGTTATTCGGGGAACTTGGGAGCTTTCTTT.

In its sample, this clone was seen a few times. This chain joins TRBV2 and TRBJ2-3; TRBD2 aligns across 14 bases. V was clipped by 5 bases and J by 5 bases; unmatched bases: 6. Germline V gives CDR1 SNHLY, CDR2 FYNNEI. CDR3 length: 16 amino acids. The CDR3 region has the DNA TGTGCCAGCAGTCGACTAGCGGGGGGGCTAGGAGATACGCAGTATTTT. It yields the protein CASSRLAGGLGDTQYF.

This clone occurred a few times. This rearrangement joins TRBV2 to TRBJ1-1, with TRBD1 identical over 7 bases. Germline V CDR1 and CDR2: SNHLY, FYNNEI. J gave up 11 bases and V 3 bases, and 6 bases lay outside the gene matches. The CDR3 spans 12 residues. The CDR3 loop is CASSDQLQGAFF. The DNA of the CDR3 is TGTGCCAGCAGTGATCAGCTACAGGGGGCTTTCTTT.

This clone came up a few times. The gene calls are TRBV5-8 and TRBJ2-3; D remains unclear. The CDR3 extends over 13 amino acids. Trimming took off 4 bases at V and 6 bases at J, with 12 bases between the two ends. The germline V gene encodes CDR1 SGHTS and CDR2 YDEGEE. The CDR3: CASSREFGDTQYF. CDR3 in DNA: TGTGCCAGCAGCAGAGAGTTCGGGGATACGCAGTATTTT.

This clone was counted between two and nine times. The same CDR3 also results from other DNA sequences found in this sample. The chain has TRBV27 and TRBJ1-1; D remains unclear. Germline V gives CDR1 MNHEY, CDR2 SMNVEV (reference sequence). This CDR3 is built from 13 residues. The ends were cut back, 6 bases at V and 3 bases at J, with 11 bases in the middle. CDR3 in DNA: TGTGCCAGCAGCCTGCGGAGAGACACTGAAGCTTTCTTT. It encodes CASSLRRDTEAFF.